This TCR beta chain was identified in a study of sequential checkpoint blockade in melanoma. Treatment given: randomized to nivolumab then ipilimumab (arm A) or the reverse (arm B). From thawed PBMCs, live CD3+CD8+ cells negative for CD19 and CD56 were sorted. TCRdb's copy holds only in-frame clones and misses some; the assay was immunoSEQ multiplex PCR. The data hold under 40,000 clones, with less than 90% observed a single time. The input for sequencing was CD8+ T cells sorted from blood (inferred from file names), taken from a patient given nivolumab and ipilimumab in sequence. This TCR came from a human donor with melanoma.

CDR3 in amino acids: CASSDRIYNEQFF. In DNA form, the CDR3 reads TGTGCCAGCAGTGACAGGATCTACAATGAGCAGTTCTTC. This rearrangement joins TRBV11-3 to TRBJ2-1; TRBD1 might be the D (6 bases). The ends were cut back, 6 bases at V and 3 bases at J, with 9 bases in the middle. The CDR3 spans 13 residues. Germline CDR1 reads SGHNT; CDR2 reads YENEEA.